This T cell receptor (beta chain) was sequenced during a study of T cell responses to AZD1222 COVID-19 vaccine (dated by TCRdb to the early 2020s). A note on the overall study: AZD1222 recipients whose second dose came at about 4 weeks and those whose second dose came at about 12 weeks were combined into one group, since spike-specific TCR depth and breadth did not differ between the two schedules. TCR sequencing covered roughly 230 trial participants: 200 to 210 given two doses of AZD1222 and about 26 given two doses of MenACWY control vaccine. Enrollment into the trials was organized by age into subgroups of 18-55, 56-69 and 70-plus years, and those subgroups contained roughly 150, 30 and 60 TCR-sequenced participants, respectively.

According to the germline V gene, CDR1 reads SNHLY and CDR2 reads FYNNEI. Germline trimming: 6 bases from V, 2 bases from J; junction bases outside gene matches: 18. From the cysteine through the phenylalanine, the CDR3 covers 19 amino acids. CDR3 DNA only is kept here, 57 bases in frame from base 1. Study-wide conclusions, independent of this receptor: Most participants were white British and females outnumbered males, and the authors suggested that clonal diversity may have been underestimated. The 56-69-year group was small, and its depth increase did not reach significance, likely because of low power. Spike-specific TCR breadth and depth rose significantly after two AZD1222 doses compared with day 0 and with MenACWY recipients. No day 14 peak-response samples were available, so repertoires were characterized only after the peak T cell response. The whole spike protein was spanned by vaccine-associated CD4 TCRs, and dominant responses were seen in regions 160-218 and 743-854. Reportedly, almost half of the unique spike-specific TCRs recognized epitopes lying outside the regions that are mutated in the B.1.351 and B.1.1.7 variants. Conclusions about previously exposed vaccinees were limited because only six or seven AZD1222 recipients were SARS-CoV-2 seropositive at baseline.

The sample's time point label, decoded: baseline before first vaccination. Vaccinee samples came from UK trials COV001 and COV002, including a single-blind randomized controlled phase 2/3 trial of AZD1222 (ChAdOx1 nCoV-19) in healthy adults. Trial participant PBMC samples were collected at day 0 and day 28 after the second dose for TCRbeta chain sequencing. This clone was counted once. The antigen it recognizes is unknown. The sample holds no much larger clone one base away, and base qualities are not on file. The CDR3 regions of human TCRbeta chains were analyzed by immunosequencing. The paper's data handling went like this. Repertoire TCRs were matched against a reference library of SARS-CoV-2-specific TCRs generated with the MIRA antigen-specificity platform. Breadth was defined as the fraction of unique TCRs that were SARS-CoV-2-associated, and depth was defined as the fraction of total T cells that were SARS-CoV-2-associated. Using the MIRA data, each spike-specific TCR was assigned both to the spike region to which the TCR was reactive and to a CD4 or CD8 class. Log10-transformed breadth and depth values were compared by one-way ANOVA with Sidak's multiple comparisons tests. Here the immuneACCESS table is served through TCRdb, limited to in-frame sequences with V and J called. Missing clones are a known gap in these copies; in checked studies unresolved V genes cover under half, and the rest lacks a known reason. V and J calls and clone size follow that table, whereas D and trimming were derived from the DNA. Present in this sample are roughly 170,000 clones, around 90% of which were seen just once. The ten most abundant clones make up over 1.5% of the sample.

Recombination connected TRBV2 to TRBJ2-3; TRBD1 lines up with 9 middle nucleotides. Sample: peripheral blood, taken on day 0 of AZD1222 vaccination. The receptor's source is an adult in good health. CDR3 region: CASRAGTGLVRGATDTQYF. In nucleotides, the sequence is TGTGCCAGCAGGGCCGGGACAGGGTTGGTTCGCGGGGCCACAGATACGCAGTATTTT.